Only a few counts were recorded for the clone carrying this T cell receptor beta chain. The sample originates from a study of blood T cells in healthy people across ages. Germline V gives CDR1 KGHDR, CDR2 SFDVKD. This CDR3 region has 14 residues. V shed 7 bases and J shed 6 bases, with 14 bases lying between them. Together with a sample-barcoded 5' primer, a J-beta primer mix was included in a second PCR lasting roughly 7 to 11 cycles. TCRdb re-derived calls from the 5' RACE reads in MiXCR, one entry per CDR3 protein. The sample lists about 800,000 distinct CDR3 sequences, around a quarter occurring once. Each donor had approximately 10 milliliters of peripheral blood drawn. A further study also used this sample, focusing on T cells of mothers and their children.

Sequencing was carried out using blood. J is TRBJ2-2 and V is TRBV24-1, with a possible D match to TRBD1 (5 bases). This sequence originates from a boy between 5 and 17 years old in good health. The CDR3 sequence is CATRGHDSPGELFF. The CDR3 DNA reads as TGTGCCACCAGAGGACACGACTCCCCCGGGGAGCTGTTTTTT.